This TCR beta chain was identified in a study of blood T cell repertoires in COVID-19. Study-level background: The samples span acute and convalescent COVID-19 from the United States, Italy and Spain. In each case, the material was cDNA or gDNA derived from T cells, B-cell-depleted T cells, or PBMCs.

The germline V gene encodes CDR1 LNHDA and CDR2 SQIVND (reference sequence). Deletions cut 7 bases from V and 0 bases from J, with 13 bases between. CDR3 size: 14 residues. Repertoires were generated with immunoSEQ multiplex PCR, while TCRdb's copy carries only in-frame clones and drops some. The data show tens of thousands of clones, over 65% seen once. The chain recombines TRBV19 with TRBJ2-7; D is possibly TRBD2 (5 bases). The sequenced material came from peripheral blood. This TCR came from a human donor with acute or convalescent COVID-19. The donor label of this sample is uncertain. The CDR3 coding sequence is TGTGCCAGTAATCCTAGCCTTAGCTCCTACGAGCAGTACTTC. It translates to CASNPSLSSYEQYF.